Each of the 30 T cell receptor beta chains below was sequenced from the same sample in a study of Ad26.COV2.S vaccination and SARS-CoV-2 variants. As for treatment: some 19 received Ad26.COV2.S at low or high dose, single or two shots; 5 received placebo; per-sample allocation not given. The samples date from day 63 after the first vaccine or placebo injection. Produced via immunoSEQ multiplex PCR; TCRdb's table is partial and in-frame only. The table lists roughly 320,000 clones, around 87% of them singletons. The sequences come from peripheral blood, collected in a trial of Ad26.COV2.S vaccine versus placebo. The receptors were gathered from a person between 18 and 59 years old who received the Ad26.COV2.S COVID-19 vaccine or a placebo.

CDR3 nucleotides: TGTGCCAGCAGGCCCGGGACAGGGGGCAATGAGCAGTTCTTC. It codes for CASRPGTGGNEQFF. This chain connects TRBV6-1 to TRBJ2-1, with 11 bases matching TRBD1. The CDR3 totals 14 residues. The germline CDR1 and CDR2 sequences are MNHNS and SASEGT. V shed 6 bases and J 6 bases; nucleotides not matched to a gene: 4.

The V gene is TRBV5-5, the J gene TRBJ1-2; possible D gene TRBD1, 6 bases. This CDR3 is 13 amino acids long. Germline CDR1 SGHKS, CDR2 YYEKEE (reference sequence). Deletions cut 2 bases from V and 4 bases from J, with 9 bases between. CDR3 nucleotide sequence: TGTGCCAGCAGCTTACAGGGTCTCTATGGCTACACCTTC. This codes for CASSLQGLYGYTF.

This sequence joins TRBV4-1 and TRBJ1-1, with D unresolved. The CDR3 is 14 residues long. Germline assignment: CDR1 MGHRA and CDR2 YSYEKL. The V end was cut by 0 bases, the J end by 7 bases, with 12 bases between. The CDR3 DNA reads as TGCGCCAGCAGCCAAGATTCACGGACGGATGAAGCTTTCTTT. Translation: CASSQDSRTDEAFF.

CDR3: CASSQRGPGGTGELFF. The CDR3 DNA follows: TGTGCCAGCAGCCAAAGGGGGCCTGGAGGCACCGGGGAGCTGTTTTTT. This chain uses TRBV3-1 (or the pseudogene TRBV3-2) with TRBJ2-2; 7 positions agree with TRBD1. Germline CDR1 is LGHDT and CDR2 is YNNKEL (reference sequence). CDR3 size: 16 residues. V trimming: 2 bases; J trimming: 4 bases; junction bases outside the gene matches: 7.

For this clone: Other DNA variants within this sample encode the same CDR3. This sequence joins TRBV3-1 (or the pseudogene TRBV3-2) and TRBJ1-2; D ambiguous. Trimming took 1 base from V and 0 from J, leaving 9 bases between them. The CDR3 length is 15 residues. CDR1 LGHDT and CDR2 YNNKEL come from the germline V gene (reference sequence). Here the CDR3 DNA reads TGTGCCAGCAGCCAAGGGCCCAGCTCTAACTATGGCTACACCTTC. This encodes CASSQGPSSNYGYTF.

DNA for the CDR3: TGTGCCAGCAGCTTAGAGGGGGGGCTTTTCTCTGGAAACACCATATATTTT. Translating it yields CASSLEGGLFSGNTIYF. This chain uses TRBV7-6 with TRBJ1-3; perhaps TRBD1 as D (6 bases). V lost 1 base to trimming and J lost 0 bases, with 13 bases between them. The germline CDR1 and CDR2 sequences are SGHVS and FNYEAQ. This CDR3 has 17 residues. Drawing the rest from reference TRBV7-6 and TRBJ1-3, the complete variable domain is GAGVSQSPRYKVTKRGQDVALRCDPISGHVSLYWYRQALGQGPEFLTYFNYEAQQDKSGLPNDRFSAERPEGSISTLTIQRTEQRDSAMYRCASSLEGGLFSGNTIYFGEGSWLTVV.

The CDR3: CASSSIAGEQFF. As DNA, the CDR3 is TGTGCCAGCAGTTCTATAGCGGGTGAGCAGTTCTTC. The chain is built from TRBV12-3 or TRBV12-4 and TRBJ2-1; 7 positions agree with TRBD2. This CDR3 spans 12 amino acids. Trimming took 4 bases from V and 9 from J; bases not matched to a gene: 3.

This rearrangement joins TRBV11-2 to TRBJ2-1; a possible D gene is TRBD2 (5 bases). Germline assignment: CDR1 SGHAT and CDR2 FQNNGV. This CDR3 is 12 amino acids long. V gave up 4 bases and J gave up 5 bases, with 6 bases separating them. CDR3 loop: CASSSTNNEQFF. In DNA, the CDR3 is TGTGCCAGCAGCTCGACTAACAATGAGCAGTTCTTC.

The chain combines TRBV5-6 with TRBJ1-5; D gene uncertain. The CDR3 contains 15 residues. With 1 base removed from V and 2 bases from J, the gap between germline ends came to 10 bases. Per the germline V gene, CDR1 is SGHDT and CDR2 is YYEEEE. The CDR3 region is CASSLRTSGNQPQHF. The CDR3 nucleotides read TGTGCCAGCAGCTTGAGGACGAGTGGCAATCAGCCCCAGCATTTT. Looking up the rest from reference TRBV5-6 and TRBJ1-5 gives the full variable domain: DAGVTQSPTHLIKTRGQQVTLRCSPKSGHDTVSWYQQALGQGPQFIFQYYEEEERQRGNFPDRFSGHQFPNYSSELNVNALLLGDSALYLCASSLRTSGNQPQHFGDGTRLSIL.

The rearrangement uses TRBV5-1 and TRBJ2-3; D remains unclear. With 4 bases removed from V and 2 bases from J, the gap between germline ends came to 17 bases. The CDR3 is 16 amino acids. Germline CDR1 is SGHRS and CDR2 is YFSETQ. The CDR3 loop reads CASSRGQVYYTDTQYF. The CDR3 coding sequence is TGCGCCAGCAGCCGTGGGCAGGTTTATTACACAGATACGCAGTATTTT.

V is TRBV5-1 and J is TRBJ2-3, with TRBD1 identical over 8 bases. The germline V gene encodes CDR1 SGHRS and CDR2 YFSETQ. V shed 4 bases, J shed 5 bases, and the junction held 6 bases outside the gene matches. The CDR3 is 14 residues long. In DNA form, the CDR3 reads TGCGCCAGCAGCCGCAGGGGGCAAGGAGATACGCAGTATTTT. Protein sequence: CASSRRGQGDTQYF. The full variable domain, rest sourced from reference TRBV5-1 and TRBJ2-3, is KAGVTQTPRYLIKTRGQQVTLSCSPISGHRSVSWYQQTPGQGLQFLFEYFSETQRNKGNFPGRFSGRQFSNSRSEMNVSTLELGDSALYLCASSRRGQGDTQYFGPGTRLTVL.

Comment on this clone: This sample also contains other DNA sequences that code for the same CDR3. The CDR3 DNA is TGTGCCAGTAGTATTCCAGGGAATGAAAAACTGTTTTTT. Translating it yields CASSIPGNEKLFF. The rearrangement uses TRBV19 and TRBJ1-4, with D possibly matching TRBD1 (5 bases). Germline loops: CDR1 LNHDA, CDR2 SQIVND (reference sequence). The length of the CDR3 is 13 residues. V lost 3 bases to trimming and J lost 5 bases, with 7 bases between them.

Points on this clone: The same CDR3 arises from other DNA sequences in this sample as well. This rearrangement joins TRBV9 to TRBJ2-7; possible D gene TRBD2, 6 bases. The CDR3 is 14 amino acids. Germline CDR1 reads SGDLS; CDR2 reads YYNGEE. Deletions cut 4 bases from V and 0 bases from J, with 11 bases between. The CDR3 nucleotides are TGTGCCAGCAGCCCGGGACTGAGCTCCTACGAGCAGTACTTC. This encodes CASSPGLSSYEQYF. Full variable domain (rest looked up from reference TRBV9 and TRBJ2-7): DSGVTQTPKHLITATGQRVTLRCSPRSGDLSVYWYQQSLDQGLQFLIQYYNGEERAKGNILERFSAQQFPDLHSELNLSSLELGDSALYFCASSPGLSSYEQYFGPGTRLTVT.

The rearrangement links TRBV6-4 to TRBJ2-3, with TRBD1 matching over 12 bases. Germline CDR1 and CDR2: MRHNA and SNTAGT. This CDR3 is built from 15 residues. V shed 6 bases, J shed 4 bases, and the junction held 5 bases outside the gene matches. CDR3 loop: CASRGTGGESDTQYF. In DNA, the CDR3 is TGTGCCAGCAGAGGGACAGGGGGCGAGTCAGATACGCAGTATTTT.

The chain has TRBV5-6 and TRBJ2-7, with D perhaps matching TRBD2 (6 bases). The CDR3 has 17 amino acids. Germline assignment: CDR1 SGHDT and CDR2 YYEEEE. The germline V and J ends were trimmed by 0 bases and 3 bases, with 19 bases remaining between them. CDR3: CASSLGAGYGAHYEQYF. The CDR3 DNA reads TGTGCCAGCAGCTTGGGGGCGGGATACGGGGCGCACTACGAGCAGTACTTC.

The genes are TRBV27 and TRBJ1-5, with D maybe TRBD1 (5 bases). The CDR3 consists of 17 residues. Germline V gene sequence: CDR1 MNHEY, CDR2 SMNVEV (reference sequence). Deletions cut 3 bases from V and 0 bases from J, with 15 bases between. CDR3 bases: TGTGCCAGCAGTTTCTATTACGGCCAGGGTAGCAATCAGCCCCAGCATTTT. Amino acid sequence: CASSFYYGQGSNQPQHF.

The chain links TRBV4-1 to TRBJ2-1; no clear D gene. CDR1 is MGHRA and CDR2 is YSYEKL in the germline V gene. V was clipped by 0 bases and J by 8 bases, with 8 bases between them. This CDR3 has 13 amino acids. CDR3 bases: TGCGCCAGCAGCCAAGATATCGCGGATGAGCAGTTCTTC. Residues: CASSQDIADEQFF.

The chain recombines TRBV5-4 with TRBJ2-5; 10 nucleotides align to TRBD1. The germline V gene has CDR1 SGHNT and CDR2 YYREEE (reference sequence). V lost 3 bases and J lost 4; bases outside the gene matches: 3. This CDR3 spans 14 amino acids. The CDR3 coding sequence is TGTGCCAGCAGCTCGGGACAGGGGTTAGAGACCCAGTACTTC. Translated: CASSSGQGLETQYF.

This clone was counted only a few times. This chain joins TRBV18 and TRBJ1-6, with D perhaps matching TRBD1 (5 bases). Trimming left V 2 bases short and J 9 bases short, with 8 bases between. The CDR3 runs 13 residues. Germline CDR1 KGHSH, CDR2 LQKENI. CDR3 residues: CASSPGDGSPLHF. CDR3 DNA sequence: TGTGCCAGCTCACCAGGGGACGGTTCACCCCTCCACTTT.

The rearrangement uses TRBV11-2 and TRBJ2-7, with no clear D. With 1 base removed from V and 7 bases from J, the gap between germline ends came to 17 bases. The CDR3 sequence is 15 residues long. The germline gives CDR1 SGHAT, CDR2 FQNNGV. CDR3 DNA: TGTGCCAGCAGCTTAGGTGGCAGACCTCTGGGGGAGCAGTACTTC. It yields the protein CASSLGGRPLGEQYF.

V is TRBV11-2 and J is TRBJ2-1; 16 bases map to TRBD2. There are 17 residues in the CDR3. The germline V gene encodes CDR1 SGHAT and CDR2 FQNNGV. Germline trimming cut 5 bases from V and 8 bases from J; bases unmatched to any gene: 9. CDR3 DNA: TGTGCCAGCAGCCCGGGACTAGCGGGGGGGAAAGGGTATGAGCAGTTCTTC. Translating gives CASSPGLAGGKGYEQFF.

This clone turned up a few times. J is TRBJ1-3 and V is TRBV5-4; tentative D call: TRBD1 (5 bases). The V end was cut by 0 bases, the J end by 0 bases, with 7 bases between. Germline V gene sequence: CDR1 SGHNT, CDR2 YYREEE (reference sequence). The CDR3 extends over 15 amino acids. CDR3 sequence: CASSLAGSSGNTIYF. The CDR3 coding sequence is TGTGCCAGCAGCTTGGCAGGGAGCTCTGGAAACACCATATATTTT. Based on the CDR3 plus reference TRBV5-4 and TRBJ1-3, the full variable domain is ETGVTQSPTHLIKTRGQQVTLRCSSQSGHNTVSWYQQALGQGPQFIFQYYREEENGRGNFPPRFSGLQFPNYSSELNVNALELDDSALYLCASSLAGSSGNTIYFGEGSWLTVV.

The rearrangement links TRBV12-3 or TRBV12-4 to TRBJ1-1; possibly TRBD1 for D (5 bases). There are 12 residues in the CDR3. V was pared by 4 bases and J by 10 bases, with 13 bases between. CDR3 DNA sequence: TGTGCCAGCAGTTCTACGCAGGGTAGAGCTTTCTTT. Its translation is CASSSTQGRAFF.

The genes are TRBV7-2 and TRBJ1-5, with D possibly being TRBD1 (5 bases). V was pared by 3 bases and J by 5 bases, with 11 bases between. Germline values: CDR1 SGHTA, CDR2 FQGNSA. The length of the CDR3 is 14 residues. CDR3 DNA: TGTGCCAGCAGCTTCAGGGAAGGTGATCAGCCCCAGCATTTT. Translating it yields CASSFREGDQPQHF.

The J gene is TRBJ2-7, the V gene TRBV7-9; D is possibly TRBD1 (5 bases). The CDR3 is made up of 15 amino acids. Germline CDR1 is SEHNR and CDR2 is FQNEAQ (reference sequence). V was trimmed by 0 bases and J by 3 bases, leaving 12 bases between them. CDR3 bases: TGTGCCAGCAGCTTAGCGGGGCAGGCCGACTACGAGCAGTACTTC. The encoded protein is CASSLAGQADYEQYF.

The chain combines TRBV24-1 with TRBJ2-7; D may be TRBD1 (6 bases). The V and J ends lost 3 bases and 8 bases respectively, with 13 bases between them. CDR3 length: 13 residues. CDR1 and CDR2 (germline): KGHDR, SFDVKD. Here the CDR3 DNA reads TGTGCCACCAGTGATCCACAGGGAGTCAAGCAGTACTTC. This translates into CATSDPQGVKQYF.

This clone has just a few counts. V and J are TRBV7-2 and TRBJ1-3; 7 nucleotides agree with TRBD1. V lost 5 bases, J lost 0 bases, and 4 bases stayed unmatched. The germline V gene encodes CDR1 SGHTA and CDR2 FQGNSA. CDR3 length: 15 residues. CDR3 sequence: CASSPDRDSGNTIYF. As DNA, the CDR3 is TGTGCCAGCAGCCCCGACAGGGACTCTGGAAACACCATATATTTT.

This sequence joins TRBV18 and TRBJ2-2; 12 bases line up with TRBD2. J lost 3 bases, V lost 3 bases, and 5 bases had no gene match. Germline CDR1 KGHSH, CDR2 LQKENI. This CDR3 comprises 17 residues. CDR3 in DNA: TGTGCCAGCTCACCGACTAGCGGGGGAACCGACACCGGGGAGCTGTTTTTT. This sequence encodes CASSPTSGGTDTGELFF.

V gene TRBV12-3 or TRBV12-4 combines with J gene TRBJ1-1; tentatively, D is TRBD1 (6 bases). The CDR3 spans 12 residues. Trimming pared 2 bases from V and 10 bases from J, leaving 11 bases between. The CDR3 spells CASSLRGAGAFF. The CDR3 DNA is TGTGCCAGCAGTTTAAGGGGGGCTGGAGCTTTCTTT.

This chain joins TRBV11-3 and TRBJ2-2; D remains unclear. The germline V gene encodes CDR1 SGHNT and CDR2 YENEEA. V lost 4 bases and J 4 bases, leaving 10 bases between the germline ends. The CDR3 is made up of 14 amino acids. The CDR3, as DNA: TGTGCCAGCAGCTACTCCCCCAGCACCGGGGAGCTGTTTTTT. The encoded protein is CASSYSPSTGELFF.